These 29 T cell receptor beta chains were sequenced from one sample in a study of blood T cell repertoires in COVID-19. TCRdb's copy holds only in-frame clones and misses some; the assay was immunoSEQ multiplex PCR. The sample includes 80,000 to 100,000 clones, more than 70% seen only once; the top ten take 22%. The specimen was peripheral blood. Receptor source: a woman older than 75 in a cohort sampled during active or convalescent COVID-19.

The chain has TRBV15 and TRBJ2-1, with D unresolved. Germline V gene data show CDR1 as LNHNV and CDR2 as YYDKDF (reference sequence). The V end was cut by 1 base, the J end by 5 bases, with 12 bases between. This CDR3 is 15 amino acids long. The CDR3, as DNA: TGTGCCACCAGCAGAGCGGGTAGTGCCAACAATGAGCAGTTCTTC. Its protein product is CATSRAGSANNEQFF.

The sample holds many counts of this clone. The chain uses TRBV25-1 and TRBJ1-4; 9 nucleotides match TRBD1. Germline loops: CDR1 MGHDK, CDR2 SYGVNS. This CDR3 spans 14 amino acids. J lost 7 bases, V lost 6 bases, and 6 bases had no gene match. DNA of the CDR3: TGTGCCAGCAGCGGGGGACAGGGAGCTGAAAAACTGTTTTTT. Protein product: CASSGGQGAEKLFF.

The chain carries TRBV19 and TRBJ1-3; the match to TRBD1 covers 8 bases. Germline assignment: CDR1 LNHDA and CDR2 SQIVND (reference sequence). The CDR3 runs 15 residues. J lost 0 bases, V lost 6 bases, and 4 bases had no gene match. CDR3 nucleotides: TGTGCCAGTAGGGTACAGGGGGACTCTGGAAACACCATATATTTT. Amino acid sequence: CASRVQGDSGNTIYF.

This clone was picked up one time. This sequence joins TRBV2 and TRBJ2-3; D may be TRBD1 (7 bases). V was cut by 6 bases and J by 1 base, with 23 bases left in between. Germline V gives CDR1 SNHLY, CDR2 FYNNEI. The CDR3 is 18 amino acids. CDR3: CASRNPRDREVGTDTQYF. The CDR3 region has the DNA TGTGCCAGCAGGAACCCCCGAGACAGGGAGGTCGGCACAGATACGCAGTATTTT.

The rearrangement uses TRBV5-5 and TRBJ1-2; 7 positions match TRBD1. The germline V gene encodes CDR1 SGHKS and CDR2 YYEKEE (reference sequence). This CDR3 comprises 14 residues. V was pared by 2 bases and J by 3 bases, with 4 bases of the junction left unmatched. In DNA form, the CDR3 reads TGTGCCAGCAGCTTAGGGGGCGAGCACTATGGCTACACCTTC. Amino acid sequence: CASSLGGEHYGYTF.

The J gene is TRBJ2-3, the V gene TRBV10-3, with 10 bases aligning to TRBD2. From germline, CDR1 is ENHRY and CDR2 SYGVKD. CDR3 size: 16 residues. With V trimmed by 7 bases and J by 4 bases, 11 bases remained unmatched. The CDR3 loop is CAITDLLAGVPDTQYF. The CDR3 DNA follows: TGTGCCATCACCGACCTTCTAGCGGGAGTTCCAGATACGCAGTATTTT.

Only one count was recorded for this clone. J is TRBJ1-1 and V is TRBV11-2, with D maybe TRBD1 (5 bases). CDR1 is SGHAT, CDR2 FQNNGV, per germline. Trimming shortened V by 4 bases and J by 3 bases, and 18 bases separated the two germline ends. The CDR3 extends over 16 amino acids. CDR3 amino acids: CASSSTGGGRYTEAFF. The CDR3 DNA follows: TGTGCCAGCAGCTCAACAGGAGGCGGGAGATACACTGAAGCTTTCTTT.

This chain uses TRBV10-1 with TRBJ1-1; D not certain. CDR3 size: 13 residues. V lost 4 bases, J lost 3 bases, and 9 bases lay in between. Germline-derived CDR1 and CDR2 are WNHNN and SYGVQD (reference sequence). CDR3 residues: CASSGTSYTEAFF. CDR3 sequence (DNA): TGCGCCAGCAGTGGTACATCGTACACTGAAGCTTTCTTT.

J is TRBJ2-7 and V is TRBV18; 8 nucleotides align to TRBD2. V shed 2 bases and J 4 bases; nucleotides not matched to a gene: 1. Per the germline V gene, CDR1 is KGHSH and CDR2 is LQKENI. The CDR3 length is 13 residues. The CDR3 sequence is CASSPGGGYEQYV. CDR3 bases: TGTGCCAGCTCACCAGGCGGGGGGTACGAGCAGTACGTC.

The rearrangement links TRBV6-5 to TRBJ2-1, with TRBD2 identical over 12 bases. There are 15 residues in the CDR3. V shed 7 bases and J 7 bases; nucleotides not matched to a gene: 8. Germline CDR1 is MNHEY and CDR2 is SVGAGI. The CDR3 is CASKTGGLAGNEQFF. The CDR3 bases are TGTGCCAGCAAGACGGGGGGACTAGCGGGTAATGAGCAGTTCTTC.

The chain employs TRBV2 and TRBJ2-7; TRBD2 matches at 8 bases. The trim removed 7 bases at V and 7 bases at J, leaving 12 bases unmatched. CDR1 and CDR2 (germline): SNHLY, FYNNEI. This CDR3 contains 14 residues. The CDR3, as DNA: TGTGCCAGCAACAAACTAGCGGCCGGGGGGGAGCAGTACTTC. It encodes CASNKLAAGGEQYF.

The chain carries TRBV13 and TRBJ1-6; 7 bases agree with TRBD1. With 3 bases clipped from V and 9 bases from J, the junction kept 5 bases outside the gene matches. This CDR3 comprises 14 residues. Germline CDR1 and CDR2: PRHDT and FYEKMQ (reference sequence). CDR3 nucleotide sequence: TGTGCCAGCAGCTTGGGGACAGAAGTTTCACCCCTCCACTTT. Protein product: CASSLGTEVSPLHF.

The chain recombines TRBV5-1 with TRBJ2-5; 8 nucleotides line up with TRBD1. The trim removed 4 bases at V and 5 bases at J, leaving 13 bases unmatched. Germline lookup yields CDR1 SGHRS and CDR2 YFSETQ. CDR3 length: 16 amino acids. The CDR3 nucleotides are TGCGCCAGCAGCCGGGCAGGGGGCGCTTCTTGGGAGACCCAGTACTTC. This codes for CASSRAGGASWETQYF. The variable domain in full, completed from reference TRBV5-1 and TRBJ2-5, reads KAGVTQTPRYLIKTRGQQVTLSCSPISGHRSVSWYQQTPGQGLQFLFEYFSETQRNKGNFPGRFSGRQFSNSRSEMNVSTLELGDSALYLCASSRAGGASWETQYFGPGTRLLVL.

The chain joins TRBV6-4 to TRBJ2-5; TRBD1 matches 9 bases. This CDR3 spans 13 amino acids. Germline CDR1 MRHNA, CDR2 SNTAGT. J was trimmed by 9 bases and V by 2 bases; bases with no gene match: 4. Written as DNA, the CDR3 is TGTGCCAGCAGTGACCAACAGGGGGCGGCCCAGTACTTC. Its protein product is CASSDQQGAAQYF.

This clone was counted a few times. The gene calls are TRBV9 and TRBJ1-6; TRBD1 agrees at 7 bases. J was trimmed by 5 bases and V by 3 bases; bases with no gene match: 5. The CDR3 consists of 15 residues. Germline V CDR1 and CDR2: SGDLS, YYNGEE. The CDR3 reads CASSEGTANNSPLHF. The DNA for the CDR3 is TGTGCCAGCAGCGAGGGGACAGCAAATAATTCACCCCTCCACTTT.

This clone was counted a single time. The rearrangement links TRBV6-5 to TRBJ2-5; 11 nucleotides align to TRBD2. The germline gives CDR1 MNHEY, CDR2 SVGAGI. The trim removed 7 bases at V and 5 bases at J, leaving 9 bases unmatched. The CDR3 loop spans 15 amino acids. The CDR3 protein is CASTQGLAEGETQYF. The DNA of the CDR3 is TGTGCCAGCACCCAGGGACTAGCGGAGGGGGAGACCCAGTACTTC.

The CDR3 DNA is TGTGCCAGCAGCTCAAATCACCGGGACTCCTTCTACGAGCAGTACTTC. It translates to CASSSNHRDSFYEQYF. This rearrangement joins TRBV7-9 to TRBJ2-7, with D possibly matching TRBD2 (6 bases). Per germline, CDR1 SEHNR and CDR2 FQNEAQ (reference sequence). The CDR3 extends over 16 amino acids. The ends were cut back, 4 bases at V and 3 bases at J, with 19 bases in the middle.

The V and J genes are TRBV5-1 and TRBJ1-2; unclear D gene. This CDR3 spans 13 amino acids. The germline gives CDR1 SGHRS, CDR2 YFSETQ. V was cut by 4 bases and J by 5 bases, with 12 bases left in between. The CDR3: CASSDSSRYGYTF. The CDR3 bases are TGCGCCAGCAGCGATTCATCCAGATATGGCTACACCTTC.

As for this clone: The identical CDR3 is also encoded by other nucleotide sequences in the sample. This chain uses TRBV19 with TRBJ1-2, with D perhaps TRBD1 (5 bases). The V gene's germline CDR1 is LNHDA and CDR2 SQIVND (reference sequence). The CDR3 runs 13 residues. The V gene lost 3 bases and the J gene lost 3 bases, with 8 bases spanning the gap. CDR3 sequence: CASSIQGDYGYTF. The CDR3 DNA reads TGTGCCAGTAGTATCCAGGGTGACTATGGCTACACCTTC.

The chain combines TRBV5-1 with TRBJ2-3; D remains ambiguous. V was shortened by 0 bases and J by 6 bases, with 17 bases between the two germline ends. This CDR3 is built from 16 residues. The germline gives CDR1 SGHRS, CDR2 YFSETQ. The CDR3 DNA sequence: TGCGCCAGCAGCTTGGGAGGATTGGCTCTTGGGGATACGCAGTATTTT. This gives the protein CASSLGGLALGDTQYF.

The chain has TRBV12-3 or TRBV12-4 and TRBJ1-5; 7 bases agree with TRBD1. This CDR3 has 13 residues. J was trimmed by 8 bases and V by 6 bases; bases with no gene match: 7. This CDR3 is CASSSGGLKPQHF. The CDR3 DNA is TGTGCCAGCAGCTCAGGGGGGCTTAAGCCCCAGCATTTT.

The J gene is TRBJ1-2, the V gene TRBV5-1, with 9 bases fitting TRBD1. This CDR3 has 14 residues. Germline CDR1 is SGHRS and CDR2 is YFSETQ. J lost 5 bases, V lost 4 bases, and 6 bases had no gene match. The CDR3 DNA sequence: TGCGCCAGCAGCACCCGGACAGGGGAATATGGCTACACCTTC. Translating gives CASSTRTGEYGYTF.

The rearrangement joins TRBV10-3 to TRBJ2-1; 8 nucleotides line up with TRBD2. J was trimmed by 0 bases and V by 10 bases; bases with no gene match: 14. Germline V gene lookup returns CDR1 ENHRY and CDR2 SYGVKD. This CDR3 is 17 amino acids long. CDR3 in DNA: TGTGCCACCCACCCAGACGGGAGGGCGAGCTCCTACAATGAGCAGTTCTTC. Translated, it gives CATHPDGRASSYNEQFF.

The V gene is TRBV5-1, the J gene TRBJ1-4; 9 nucleotides align to TRBD1. The V gene's germline CDR1 is SGHRS and CDR2 YFSETQ. The CDR3 consists of 14 residues. With 3 bases clipped from V and 8 bases from J, the junction kept 5 bases outside the gene matches. The CDR3 here is CASSWTGEKEKLFF. CDR3 nucleotides: TGCGCCAGCAGCTGGACAGGGGAGAAGGAAAAACTGTTTTTT.

The rearrangement uses TRBV7-2 and TRBJ1-3, with D uncertain. The germline CDR1 and CDR2 sequences are SGHTA and FQGNSA. The CDR3 runs 16 residues. V lost 5 bases, J lost 0 bases, and 14 bases lay in between. The CDR3 reads CASSLGSGFSGNTIYF. DNA of the CDR3: TGTGCCAGCAGCCTCGGAAGCGGATTCTCTGGAAACACCATATATTTT.

The chain couples TRBV7-9 to TRBJ1-2, with 11 bases aligning to TRBD1. The CDR3 consists of 13 residues. V gave up 3 bases and J gave up 12 bases; unmatched junction bases: 6. Germline V gene data show CDR1 as SEHNR and CDR2 as FQNEAQ (reference sequence). Written as DNA, the CDR3 is TGTGCCAGCAGCTTCCGGGACAGGGGGTTTGACACCTTC. It yields the protein CASSFRDRGFDTF.

The chain recombines TRBV10-1 with TRBJ2-7; 7 nucleotides line up with TRBD2. V was pared by 4 bases and J by 2 bases, with 5 bases of the junction left unmatched. This CDR3 region has 14 residues. In germline, CDR1 is WNHNN, CDR2 SYGVQD (reference sequence). The CDR3 DNA reads as TGCGCCAGCAGTGGCGGGAGAGTTCCCTACGAGCAGTACTTC. This encodes CASSGGRVPYEQYF.

The chain joins TRBV4-1 to TRBJ1-5, with D hard to call. The germline V and J ends were trimmed by 2 bases and 0 bases, with 14 bases remaining between them. This CDR3 has 17 amino acids. Germline V gene sequence: CDR1 MGHRA, CDR2 YSYEKL. The CDR3 reads CASSQPGLSSSNQPQHF. The CDR3 region has the DNA TGCGCCAGCAGCCAACCAGGACTTTCCAGTAGCAATCAGCCCCAGCATTTT.

The chain recombines TRBV19 with TRBJ1-3; 7 nucleotides agree with TRBD1. CDR3 length equals 18 residues. CDR1 is LNHDA and CDR2 is SQIVND in the germline V gene (reference sequence). V was pared by 0 bases and J by 2 bases, with 10 bases of the junction left unmatched. The CDR3 region is CASSIEGTALRTGNTIYF. DNA for the CDR3: TGTGCCAGTAGTATAGAGGGGACAGCCTTGAGGACTGGAAACACCATATATTTT.